This T cell receptor beta chain was retrieved from a study of T cell changes during pregnancy in multiple sclerosis. The CDR3 loop spans 17 amino acids. Per germline, CDR1 LNHDA and CDR2 SQIVND (reference sequence). The trim removed 2 bases at V and 0 bases at J, leaving 7 bases unmatched. Libraries were prepared by immunoSEQ multiplex PCR; TCRdb keeps only in-frame clonotypes and omits some of them. The sample consists of some 120,000 clones, approximately 94% of them appearing once. The receptor was isolated from a female donor with multiple sclerosis, enrolled in a pregnancy study. Here the sequenced sample was peripheral blood, taken before pregnancy. This chain joins TRBV19 and TRBJ2-4; TRBD2 agrees at 7 bases. This CDR3 reads CASSILWGGRAKNIQYF. CDR3 bases: TGTGCCAGTAGTATATTGTGGGGAGGGCGAGCCAAAAACATTCAGTACTTC.